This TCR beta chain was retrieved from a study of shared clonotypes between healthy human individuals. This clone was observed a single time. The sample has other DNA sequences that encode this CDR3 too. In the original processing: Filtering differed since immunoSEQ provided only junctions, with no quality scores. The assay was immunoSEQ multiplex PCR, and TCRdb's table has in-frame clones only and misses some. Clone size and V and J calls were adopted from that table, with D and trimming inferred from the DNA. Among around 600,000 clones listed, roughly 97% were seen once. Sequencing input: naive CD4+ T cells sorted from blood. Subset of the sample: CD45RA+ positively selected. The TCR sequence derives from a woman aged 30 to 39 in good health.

The CDR3 spells CASSFGLAGYNEQFF. For the CDR3, the DNA is TGCGCCAGCAGTTTCGGACTAGCGGGGTACAATGAGCAGTTCTTC. V gene TRBV5-1 combines with J gene TRBJ2-1, with TRBD2 matching 12 bases. Germline lookup yields CDR1 SGHRS and CDR2 YFSETQ. This CDR3 spans 15 amino acids. V gave up 5 bases and J gave up 4 bases; unmatched junction bases: 4.